The clone carrying this T cell receptor (beta chain) was counted a single time. Its specificity is not known. The data originate from a study of cytomegalovirus exposure and HLA in healthy donors. Study conclusions and caveats: The availability of immune exposure information extended only to CMV serostatus.

13 Jbeta primers and 60 Vbeta primers were used for the PCR. Measured with immunoSEQ multiplex PCR; TCRdb has only the in-frame clones, and not every one. The table includes roughly 93,000 clones, around 78% detected once. V lost 3 bases, J lost 7 bases, and 13 bases lay in between. The CDR3 spans 14 residues. Germline V gene data show CDR1 as SGHRS and CDR2 as YFSETQ. Sample: PBMCs. This chain uses TRBV5-1 with TRBJ1-4; D is possibly TRBD1 (5 bases). The sequence was collected from a man younger than 45 in good health and CMV-seronegative. The CDR3: CASSSQPGGEKLFF. The CDR3 bases are TGCGCCAGCAGCTCCCAGCCGGGGGGTGAAAAACTGTTTTTT.